This is a list of T cell receptor beta chains from one sample in a study of shared clonotypes between healthy human individuals. TCRdb keeps only in-frame clones here, not all; method: immunoSEQ multiplex PCR. The sample lists about 1.5 million clones, 95% to 97% occurring once. Material: naive CD4+ T cells sorted from blood. These receptors came from a man aged 30 to 45 in good health. Both conserved end residues are part of each CDR3. The D gene is left open where the match is weak. Some rows mark clone size as missing; the rest say once, few, many or name a class of expanded clone.

>TRBJ1-2|TRBV9|-|-
CASSVEGTTLGYGYTF
TGTGCCAGCAGCGTAGAGGGGACCACATTGGGCTATGGCTACACCTTC
>TRBJ2-1|TRBV19|-|TRBD1
CASRQGAYNEQFF
TGTGCCAGTAGACAGGGGGCCTACAATGAGCAGTTCTTC
>TRBJ2-2|TRBV7-7|few|-
CASSSRVPPDPLRGELFF
TGTGCTAGCAGCAGCCGGGTACCTCCCGATCCCCTCCGGGGGGAGCTGTTTTTT
>TRBJ2-2|TRBV9|-|TRBD2
CASSVGLAGGELFF
TGTGCCAGCAGCGTAGGGCTAGCGGGAGGGGAGCTGTTTTTT
>TRBJ2-1|TRBV5-1|-|TRBD2
CASSLGLAHMYRNEQFF
TGCGCCAGCAGCTTGGGACTAGCTCACATGTATCGCAATGAGCAGTTCTTC
>TRBJ1-5|TRBV7-9|few|-
CASSLSGLQDQPQHF
TGTGCCAGCAGCCTCTCGGGGCTCCAGGATCAGCCCCAGCATTTT
>TRBJ2-7|TRBV27|-|-
CASSLNGGVYEQYF
TGTGCCAGCAGTTTAAACGGGGGCGTCTACGAGCAGTACTTC
>TRBJ1-1|TRBV28|-|-
CASSLKRGWTEAFF
TGTGCCAGCAGTTTAAAGAGGGGATGGACTGAAGCTTTCTTT
>TRBJ1-4|TRBV5-1|once|-
CASSLGNRATNEKLFF
TGCGCCAGCAGCTTAGGTAATCGGGCAACTAATGAAAAACTGTTTTTT
>TRBJ2-7|TRBV9|-|TRBD2
CASSLTSGSPYEQYF
TGTGCCAGCAGCCTGACTAGCGGGAGCCCCTACGAGCAGTACTTC
>TRBJ2-2|TRBV11-3|-|-
CASSSVVTGELFF
TGTGCCAGCAGCTCGGTTGTCACCGGGGAGCTGTTTTTT
>TRBJ1-1|TRBV7-8|few|TRBD1
CASSLDHRGLNTEAFF
TGTGCCAGCAGCTTAGATCATAGGGGGCTGAACACTGAAGCTTTCTTT
>TRBJ2-2|TRBV7-9|-|-
CASSSTVQGRRRITGELFF
TGTGCCAGCAGCTCCACCGTGCAGGGTCGCCGTCGGATCACCGGGGAGCTGTTTTTT
>TRBJ2-3|TRBV19|-|-
CASSAYRFTDTQYF
TGTGCCAGTAGTGCCTACAGGTTTACAGATACGCAGTATTTT
>TRBJ1-2|TRBV9|-|-
CASSVATGPNYGYTF
TGTGCCAGCAGCGTAGCTACAGGGCCTAACTATGGCTACACCTTC
>TRBJ2-5|TRBV27|-|-
CASNRLGAGKETQYF
TGTGCCAGCAATAGATTGGGGGCCGGTAAAGAGACCCAGTACTTC
>TRBJ1-1|TRBV5-1|-|-
CASSLAAVTEAFF
TGCGCCAGCAGCTTGGCAGCGGTCACTGAAGCTTTCTTT
>TRBJ2-2|TRBV5-4|-|TRBD2
CASSSGLAGSNTGELFF
TGTGCCAGCAGCTCGGGACTAGCGGGTTCAAACACCGGGGAGCTGTTTTTT
>TRBJ1-4|TRBV28|-|-
CASRQLGSEKLFF
TGTGCCAGCAGACAGCTCGGGAGTGAAAAACTGTTTTTT
>TRBJ1-5|TRBV28|-|-
CASSFYGMGRNQPQHF
TGTGCCAGCAGTTTTTACGGAATGGGGCGCAATCAGCCCCAGCATTTT
>TRBJ2-7|TRBV7-9|-|-
CASSPRGVYEQYF
TGTGCCAGCAGCCCTAGAGGAGTGTACGAGCAGTACTTC
>TRBJ1-5|TRBV5-1|once|-
CASSLGGNSNQPQHF
TGCGCCAGCAGCTTGGGAGGAAATAGCAATCAGCCCCAGCATTTT
>TRBJ2-5|TRBV6-6|-|TRBD1
CASSDLGQQETQYF
TGTGCCAGCAGCGACTTGGGACAGCAAGAGACCCAGTACTTC
>TRBJ1-4|TRBV11-2|-|TRBD1
CASSQGQGREKLFF
TGTGCCAGCAGCCAGGGACAGGGAAGGGAAAAACTGTTTTTT
>TRBJ2-7|TRBV4-3|-|-
CASSQVSGPAEQYF
TGCGCCAGCAGCCAAGTTTCAGGGCCCGCCGAGCAGTACTTC
>TRBJ2-2|TRBV6-1|-|TRBD1
CATRGGTGITGELFF
TGTGCCACCCGGGGCGGGACAGGTATCACCGGGGAGCTGTTTTTT
>TRBJ2-5|TRBV6-5|once|-
CASSYSDRQETQYF
TGTGCCAGCAGTTACTCGGACAGACAAGAGACCCAGTACTTC
>TRBJ1-1|TRBV5-1|-|TRBD1
CASSEGPGGTEAFF
TGCGCCAGCAGCGAGGGTCCAGGGGGAACTGAAGCTTTCTTT
>TRBJ2-7|TRBV5-1|-|-
CASSREGLVYEQYF
TGCGCCAGCAGCCGGGAAGGACTCGTCTACGAGCAGTACTTC
>TRBJ2-7|TRBV5-4|-|TRBD1
CASSYGTGSYYEQYF
TGTGCCAGCAGCTATGGGACAGGGAGCTACTACGAGCAGTACTTC
>TRBJ2-5|TRBV5-4|-|-
CASSLDQGGQETQYF
TGTGCCAGCAGCTTGGACCAGGGAGGCCAAGAGACCCAGTACTTC
>TRBJ2-2|TRBV10-3|-|TRBD2
CAIKVPPGGVNTGELFF
TGTGCCATCAAAGTCCCGCCGGGGGGGGTGAACACCGGGGAGCTGTTTTTT
>TRBJ2-3|TRBV29-1|-|TRBD2
CSVEGRGGTQYF
TGCAGCGTTGAAGGGCGGGGGGGCACGCAGTATTTT
>TRBJ2-1|TRBV9|-|-
CASSPAVGYNEQFF
TGTGCCAGCAGCCCAGCGGTGGGTTACAATGAGCAGTTCTTC
>TRBJ2-1|TRBV2|-|TRBD2
CASPSLADRYYNEQFF
TGTGCCAGCCCCTCTCTAGCGGACCGCTACTACAATGAGCAGTTCTTC
>TRBJ1-1|TRBV18|-|-
CASSPGDRVNTEAFF
TGTGCCAGCTCCCCCGGAGACCGGGTTAACACTGAAGCTTTCTTT
>TRBJ1-2|TRBV7-2|-|-
CASSSATNYGYTF
TGTGCCAGCAGTTCAGCTACAAACTATGGCTACACCTTC
>TRBJ2-7|TRBV11-2|-|TRBD2
CASSLVSGRAYEQYF
TGTGCCAGCAGCTTAGTCAGCGGGAGGGCCTACGAGCAGTACTTC
>TRBJ2-3|TRBV6-6|-|TRBD2
CASTPRLAGYTDTQYF
TGTGCCAGCACCCCCAGACTAGCGGGGTACACAGATACGCAGTATTTT
>TRBJ2-7|TRBV4-3|-|-
CASSQDGGGWSEQYF
TGCGCCAGCAGCCAAGATGGTGGGGGATGGAGTGAGCAGTACTTC
>TRBJ2-2|TRBV5-1|-|TRBD1
CASSQPETGGTGELFF
TGCGCCAGCAGCCAACCGGAGACAGGGGGGACCGGGGAGCTGTTTTTT
>TRBJ2-5|TRBV5-1|-|-
CASSSTGIQETQYF
TGCGCCAGCAGCTCAACCGGGATCCAAGAGACCCAGTACTTC
>TRBJ2-1|TRBV7-9|-|TRBD1
CASRIVQGGNGQFF
TGTGCCAGCAGAATAGTACAGGGGGGAAACGGGCAGTTCTTC
>TRBJ2-1|TRBV14|-|TRBD1
CASSRRGTGYNEQFF
TGTGCCAGCAGCCGACGAGGGACAGGGTACAATGAGCAGTTCTTC
>TRBJ1-3|TRBV11-2|-|-
CASSFFTEGTFGNTIYF
TGTGCCAGCAGCTTTTTTACGGAGGGGACATTTGGAAACACCATATATTTT
>TRBJ2-3|TRBV9|-|-
CASSPGQADTQYF
TGTGCCAGCAGCCCCGGGCAGGCAGATACGCAGTATTTT
>TRBJ2-7|TRBV11-2|-|-
CASSLVASIYEQYF
TGTGCCAGCAGCTTAGTGGCTAGTATCTACGAGCAGTACTTC
>TRBJ2-1|TRBV29-1|-|-
CSVAGYPYNEQFF
TGCAGCGTGGCGGGATACCCCTACAATGAGCAGTTCTTC
>TRBJ1-1|TRBV27|-|TRBD1
CASSLSDREGTEAFF
TGTGCCAGCAGTTTAAGCGACAGGGAGGGCACTGAAGCTTTCTTT
>TRBJ2-7|TRBV19|-|TRBD1
CASRDRGSYEQYF
TGTGCCAGTAGGGACAGGGGTAGTTACGAGCAGTACTTC
>TRBJ1-2|TRBV2|-|-
CASTEDNYGYTF
TGTGCCAGCACAGAAGATAACTATGGCTACACCTTC
>TRBJ2-7|TRBV27|-|TRBD2
CASSSPSSGRAYEQYF
TGTGCCAGCAGTTCCCCCTCTAGCGGGAGGGCCTACGAGCAGTACTTC
>TRBJ1-2|TRBV7-2|few|-
CASSLGLRGRTTGYTF
TGTGCCAGCAGCTTAGGACTTCGTGGACGGACCACTGGCTACACCTTC
>TRBJ2-7|TRBV7-9|many|-
CASSLAGVDYEQYF
TGTGCCAGCAGCTTAGCTGGCGTAGACTACGAGCAGTACTTC